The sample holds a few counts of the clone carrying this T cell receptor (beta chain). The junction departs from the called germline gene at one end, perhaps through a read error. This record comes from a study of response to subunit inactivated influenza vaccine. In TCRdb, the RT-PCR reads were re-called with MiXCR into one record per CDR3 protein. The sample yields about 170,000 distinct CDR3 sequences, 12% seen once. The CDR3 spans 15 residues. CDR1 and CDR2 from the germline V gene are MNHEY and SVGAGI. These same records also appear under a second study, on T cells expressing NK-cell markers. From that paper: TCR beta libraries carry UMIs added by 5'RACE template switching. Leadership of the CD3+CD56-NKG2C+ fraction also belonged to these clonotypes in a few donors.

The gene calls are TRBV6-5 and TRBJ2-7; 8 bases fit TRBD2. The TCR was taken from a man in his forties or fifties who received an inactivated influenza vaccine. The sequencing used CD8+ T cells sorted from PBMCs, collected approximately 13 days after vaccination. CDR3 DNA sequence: TGTGCCAGCAGCTACTCAATCGCTAGCGGGCACGAGCAGTACTTC. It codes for CASSYSIASGHEQYF.